What follows are 14 T cell receptor beta chains derived from one specimen sequenced in a study of blood T cell repertoires in COVID-19. Assay used: immunoSEQ multiplex PCR; TCRdb lists only in-frame clones, some missing. The repertoire consists of approximately 200,000 clones, with roughly 80% occurring once and the leading ten covering approximately 5%. The sequenced sample was peripheral blood. Every receptor here comes from a human donor in a cohort sampled during active COVID-19.

The chain carries TRBV27 and TRBJ2-1; no clear D. The CDR3 extends over 14 amino acids. Germline CDR1 reads MNHEY; CDR2 reads SMNVEV (reference sequence). The V and J ends lost 3 bases and 5 bases respectively, with 11 bases between them. The DNA for the CDR3 is TGTGCCAGCAGTTTGAGGTCTGGCCACAATGAGCAGTTCTTC. It encodes CASSLRSGHNEQFF.

This clone was recorded only once. This rearrangement joins TRBV30 to TRBJ2-7; D is perhaps TRBD2 (6 bases). V was cut by 4 bases and J by 4 bases, with 11 bases left in between. This CDR3 region has 12 residues. The germline gives CDR1 GTSNPN, CDR2 SVGIG (reference sequence). In DNA form, the CDR3 reads TGTGCCTGGAATGCGGGGAGATACGAGCAGTACTTC. It is translated as CAWNAGRYEQYF.

The chain is built from TRBV2 and TRBJ2-2, with 7 bases aligning to TRBD2. The ends lost 7 bases at V and 0 bases at J; junction bases unmatched: 2. This CDR3 region has 14 residues. Germline V gene lookup returns CDR1 SNHLY and CDR2 FYNNEI. CDR3 coding DNA: TGTGCCAGCACGCGGGAGTCGAACACCGGGGAGCTGTTTTTT. It encodes CASTRESNTGELFF.

This clone was counted a few times. In the same sample, other DNA sequences code for this CDR3. The J gene is TRBJ2-7, the V gene TRBV7-9; D might be TRBD1 (6 bases). Per germline, CDR1 SEHNR and CDR2 FQNEAQ (reference sequence). Trimming stripped 6 bases from V and 0 bases from J, with 12 bases between. The CDR3 covers 14 residues. CDR3: CASSLQGLSYEQYF. The CDR3 region has the DNA TGTGCCAGCAGTCTACAGGGTCTCTCCTACGAGCAGTACTTC. The full variable domain, its missing parts supplied by reference TRBV7-9 and TRBJ2-7, is DTGVSQNPRHKITKRGQNVTFRCDPISEHNRLYWYRQTLGQGPEFLTYFQNEAQLEKSRLLSDRFSAERPKGSFSTLEIQRTEQGDSAMYLCASSLQGLSYEQYFGPGTRLTVT.

This sequence joins TRBV28 and TRBJ2-3; 10 bases align to TRBD1. The CDR3 has 16 amino acids. Germline V lookup: CDR1 MDHEN, CDR2 SYDVKM. J lost 5 bases, V lost 1 base, and 6 bases had no gene match. The CDR3 reads CASSLSTGGAGDTQYF. CDR3 bases: TGTGCCAGCAGTTTATCGACAGGGGGCGCAGGAGATACGCAGTATTTT.

The gene calls are TRBV4-3 and TRBJ1-2; tentatively, D is TRBD1 (5 bases). Germline V gene data show CDR1 as LGHNA and CDR2 as YSLEER. The V and J ends lost 0 bases and 6 bases respectively, with 8 bases between them. CDR3 length: 13 residues. CDR3 DNA: TGCGCCAGCAGCCAAGATGACAGCCATGGCTACACCTTC. This gives the protein CASSQDDSHGYTF.

The chain is built from TRBV7-2 and TRBJ2-7, with TRBD1 as a possible D gene (6 bases). The V gene's germline CDR1 is SGHTA and CDR2 FQGNSA. V shed 5 bases and J shed 5 bases, with 13 bases lying between them. The CDR3 runs 13 residues. The CDR3 spells CASSTRGRHEQYF. The CDR3 DNA reads as TGTGCCAGCAGCACCAGGGGTCGGCACGAGCAGTACTTC.

The gene calls are TRBV5-1 and TRBJ2-7; TRBD2 agrees at 10 bases. Germline V gene sequence: CDR1 SGHRS, CDR2 YFSETQ. The CDR3 is made up of 15 amino acids. J was trimmed by 4 bases and V by 4 bases; bases with no gene match: 8. CDR3 residues: CASSPGGTSVYEQYF. CDR3 DNA: TGCGCCAGCAGCCCAGGGGGGACTAGCGTATACGAGCAGTACTTC.

This clone was detected only a few times. Other DNA sequences within the sample encode an identical CDR3. The V gene is TRBV7-3, the J gene TRBJ1-1, with D perhaps TRBD1 (5 bases). Germline values: CDR1 SGHTA, CDR2 FQGTGA. The CDR3 sequence is 13 residues long. Trimming cost V 0 bases and J 5 bases, with 7 bases left between them. CDR3 sequence (DNA): TGTGCCAGCAGCTTAACAGGGGTAACTGAAGCTTTCTTT. Translation gives CASSLTGVTEAFF. The entire variable domain, with the rest obtained from reference TRBV7-3 and TRBJ1-1, is as follows: GAGVSQTPSNKVTEKGKYVELRCDPISGHTALYWYRQSLGQGPEFLIYFQGTGAADDSGLPNDRFFAVRPEGSVSTLKIQRTERGDSAVYLCASSLTGVTEAFFGQGTRLTVV.

The chain has TRBV19 and TRBJ1-1; 11 positions match TRBD1. CDR1 and CDR2 from the germline V gene are LNHDA and SQIVND (reference sequence). The CDR3 spans 15 residues. The V and J ends lost 5 bases and 4 bases, in that order; junction bases with no gene match: 6. Written as DNA, the CDR3 is TGTGCCAGTAGTGTCTCCGGGACAGGGGGCACTGAAGCTTTCTTT. This encodes CASSVSGTGGTEAFF.

The chain is built from TRBV6-6 and TRBJ1-1; D not resolved. The CDR3 loop spans 14 amino acids. Looked up from germline, CDR1 is MNHNY and CDR2 is SVGAGI (reference sequence). The V and J ends lost 5 bases and 1 base respectively, with 11 bases between them. The CDR3: CASSPPDTNTEAFF. The CDR3 DNA reads as TGTGCCAGCAGTCCCCCTGACACGAACACTGAAGCTTTCTTT.

V gene TRBV24-1 combines with J gene TRBJ2-1, with 7 bases matching TRBD2. V dropped 2 bases and J dropped 2; count of bases not matched to a gene: 2. Germline V gene lookup returns CDR1 KGHDR and CDR2 SFDVKD. The CDR3 runs to 15 residues. The CDR3 region has the DNA TGTGCCACCAGTGATTGGACTAGTCCCTACAATGAGCAGTTCTTC. Translating it yields CATSDWTSPYNEQFF.

The chain uses TRBV7-2 and TRBJ2-3; D call uncertain. The CDR3 totals 13 residues. In germline, CDR1 is SGHTA, CDR2 FQGNSA. V shed 1 base and J shed 14 bases, with 16 bases lying between them. The CDR3 here is CASSLVGETHRYF. DNA for the CDR3: TGTGCCAGCAGCTTAGTCGGTGAAACCCACCGGTATTTT.

The J gene is TRBJ2-7, the V gene TRBV11-2; TRBD2 aligns across 10 bases. Unmatched junction bases numbered 3, after V lost 5 bases and J lost 2 bases. The CDR3 consists of 14 residues. CDR1 SGHAT and CDR2 FQNNGV come from the germline V gene. CDR3 loop: CASSHSGRTYEQYF. CDR3 in DNA: TGTGCCAGCAGCCATAGCGGGAGGACCTACGAGCAGTACTTC.